This T cell receptor (beta chain) was obtained from a study of blood T cells in healthy people across ages. Study-wide results and caveats: Naive T cell percentage by flow cytometry tracked strongly with beta diversity. Total diversity from one million sequenced T cells was likely underestimated.

Then a second PCR, running roughly 7 to 11 cycles, was carried out with a sample-barcoded 5' primer and a J-beta primer mix. MiXCR was run by TCRdb on the 5' RACE reads, yielding one entry per CDR3 protein. The table lists hundreds of thousands of distinct CDR3 sequences, around 34% of them singletons. Trimming took 1 base from V and 0 from J, leaving 29 bases between them. CDR3 size: 21 residues. Germline V gene sequence: CDR1 DFQATT, CDR2 SNEGSKA (reference sequence). In this sample, this clonotype turned up many times. The antigen remains undetermined. Sequencing was done on a sample of blood. This receptor was taken from a man aged 18 to 29 in good health. This chain joins TRBV20-1 and TRBJ2-3, with D possibly being TRBD2 (7 bases). The CDR3: CSARAARGSNGGPISTDTQYF. The CDR3 nucleotides are TGCAGTGCTAGAGCAGCAAGAGGTAGTAACGGGGGGCCGATTAGCACAGATACGCAGTATTTT.